Listed below are T cell receptor beta chains from one sample, sequenced in a study of blood T cells in healthy people across ages. TCRdb re-called the 5' RACE reads through MiXCR, storing one row per CDR3 protein. The sample holds over 500,000 distinct CDR3 sequences, about 28% seen once. These records were also assigned to another study, of T cells of mothers and their children.

The sequencing input was blood. These receptor sequences come from a boy aged 2 to 10 in good health. Each CDR3 is given with its conserved first and last residue. The D gene is left open where the match is weak. Size is omitted from some rows. Given values are once, few, many or a class for expanded clones.

d_gene: -
v_gene: TRBV7-2
abundance: -
j_gene: TRBJ2-1
CDR3nt: TGTGCGAGCACACCGGAGAGTTACAATGAGCAGTTCTTC
CDR3aa: CASTPESYNEQFF

d_gene: TRBD2
v_gene: TRBV27
abundance: few
j_gene: TRBJ2-7
CDR3nt: TGTGCCAGCAGTTTAACCAGCGGGAGAGAGTACGAGCAGTACTTC
CDR3aa: CASSLTSGREYEQYF

d_gene: -
v_gene: TRBV29-1
abundance: few
j_gene: TRBJ2-1
CDR3nt: TGCACCATAAGCCCAGGGTACAATGAGCAGTTCTTC
CDR3aa: CTISPGYNEQFF

d_gene: -
v_gene: TRBV20-1
abundance: -
j_gene: TRBJ2-5
CDR3nt: TGCAGTGCCCAAGGGACCTCCCGGGCCACCCAGTACTTC
CDR3aa: CSAQGTSRATQYF

d_gene: -
v_gene: TRBV10-1
abundance: -
j_gene: TRBJ2-7
CDR3nt: TGCGCCAGCAGCGAGCAGTACTTC
CDR3aa: CASSEQYF

d_gene: -
v_gene: TRBV9
abundance: -
j_gene: TRBJ2-1
CDR3nt: TGTGCCAGCAGCCCCCAGTGGGTAGTTGGCTACAATGAGCAGTTCTTC
CDR3aa: CASSPQWVVGYNEQFF

d_gene: -
v_gene: TRBV2
abundance: few
j_gene: TRBJ2-4
CDR3nt: TGTGCCAGCAGTAAGGGGACCAAAAACATTCAGTACTTC
CDR3aa: CASSKGTKNIQYF

d_gene: TRBD1
v_gene: TRBV6-2/TRBV6-3
abundance: -
j_gene: TRBJ1-1
CDR3nt: TGTGCCAGCATTAATCCGGGACAGGGGATCTCTAGAGCTTTCTTT
CDR3aa: CASINPGQGISRAFF

d_gene: TRBD1
v_gene: TRBV4-1
abundance: few
j_gene: TRBJ2-7
CDR3nt: TGCGCCAGCAGCCAGACAGGACAGGGCCCCTACGAGCAGTACTTC
CDR3aa: CASSQTGQGPYEQYF

d_gene: -
v_gene: TRBV6-5
abundance: few
j_gene: TRBJ1-2
CDR3nt: TGTGCCAGCAGTTACACGCGGGGGGCGAGTCCCAACTATGGCTACACCTTC
CDR3aa: CASSYTRGASPNYGYTF

d_gene: -
v_gene: TRBV4-3
abundance: few
j_gene: TRBJ2-7
CDR3nt: TGCGCCAGCAGCCAGGACGGGACTCCTTACGAGCAGTACTTC
CDR3aa: CASSQDGTPYEQYF

d_gene: -
v_gene: TRBV5-1
abundance: few
j_gene: TRBJ1-2
CDR3nt: TGCGCCAGCAGCTCAACAGGGAATGGCTACACCTTC
CDR3aa: CASSSTGNGYTF

d_gene: TRBD2
v_gene: TRBV10-3
abundance: few
j_gene: TRBJ2-7
CDR3nt: TGTGCCATCAAGGAGCAAGCGGGACCGGACTACGAGCAGTACTTC
CDR3aa: CAIKEQAGPDYEQYF

d_gene: -
v_gene: TRBV27
abundance: many
j_gene: TRBJ2-4
CDR3nt: TGTGCCAGCAGTCCCACAGGGTTGGGAGCCAAAAACATTCAGTACTTC
CDR3aa: CASSPTGLGAKNIQYF

d_gene: TRBD2
v_gene: TRBV10-3
abundance: -
j_gene: TRBJ2-3
CDR3nt: TGTGCCATCAGATTCGGACTAGCGGGGAGCACAGATACGCAGTATTTT
CDR3aa: CAIRFGLAGSTDTQYF

d_gene: -
v_gene: TRBV20-1
abundance: -
j_gene: TRBJ2-1
CDR3nt: TGCAGTGCTAGAGGATCGACAAAGGAGCAGTTCTTC
CDR3aa: CSARGSTKEQFF